Detailed here is one TCR beta chain. This clonotype was found many times. Its antigen specificity is not known. The sample holds no much larger clone one base away, and base qualities are not on file. Including the terminal cysteine and phenylalanine, the CDR3 comprises 15 residues. Only CDR3 DNA is held: 45 bases, read in frame from base 1. CDR1 SGHKS and CDR2 YYEKEE were looked up in the germline V gene (reference sequence). V was cut back by 0 bases and J by 4 bases, leaving a gap of 11 bases between them. This sample is part of a study of patients and donors after allogeneic stem cell transplantation (dated by TCRdb to 2020 to 2021). Libraries came from RT-PCR. Sequencing took place on a NextSeq 550. The raw public data were reprocessed by TCRdb itself: fastp quality trimming at Q25, MiXCR clonotype calling, in-frame beta chains only. Under each unique CDR3 protein, matching rows form one entry showing the most common genes and DNA. The sample yields some 960,000 distinct CDR3 sequences; roughly 17% were counted once. The ten largest clones add up to roughly 6% of the sample.

The rearranged segments are TRBV5-5 and TRBJ1-3, with TRBD1 perhaps the D gene, on 6 matching bases. The origin of this receptor is a human donor who was either an allogeneic HSCT recipient or a stem cell or donor lymphocyte infusion donor (not recorded which). It is not recorded whose cells these are; they may come from a transplant donor. The specimen sequenced was blood, either unsorted or a sorted T cell fraction (not recorded which). The base sequence is TGTGCCAGCAGCTTGGGCGGGGGCTTCGGAAACACCATATATTTT. This is translated as CASSLGGGFGNTIYF.